The T cell receptor beta chain described here comes from a study of blood T cell repertoires in COVID-19. Across the study: Acute and convalescent COVID-19 samples came from the United States, Italy and Spain. The analysed material was cDNA or gDNA that came from T cells, B-cell-depleted T cells, or PBMCs.

This clone has more than one count but fewer than ten. Source study methods: Using reference gene primer amplification, nucleated cell counts were estimated. The method was immunoSEQ multiplex PCR; TCRdb's version includes in-frame clones alone and lacks a portion of them. For V, J and clone size, that table is used; D and trimming come from the DNA. This sample yields under 200,000 clones, of which around 87% are seen a single time; just under 2.5% belongs to the top ten. The CDR3 extends over 12 amino acids. Trimming cost V 1 base and J 3 bases, with 6 bases left between them. Germline V gives CDR1 SQVTM, CDR2 ANQGSEA.

Input material: peripheral blood. The chain joins TRBV29-1 to TRBJ1-1, with D unclear. The receptor was derived from a man between 40 and 49 years old with active or convalescent COVID-19. CDR3 region: CSVEGHYTEAFF. DNA of the CDR3: TGCAGCGTTGAAGGGCATTACACTGAAGCTTTCTTT.